The present T cell receptor (beta chain) was sequenced within a study of blood T cells in healthy people across ages. About the research overall: Through template switching, about one barcoded beta molecule was captured per two T cells, as measured in model experiments.

This clonotype occurred a few times. The antigen is unknown. The germline gives CDR1 KGHSH, CDR2 LQKENI. V gave up 8 bases and J gave up 0 bases, with 13 bases separating them. The CDR3 loop spans 14 amino acids. Study results and limitations: Those diversity estimates obtained from one million T cells were thought to be underestimates. Versus aged donors, long-lived donors had higher diversity and more naive CD4+ cells.

The second PCR ran roughly 7 to 12 cycles with a sample-barcoded 5' primer and J-beta primers. All cDNA molecules were each tagged by a template-switch adaptor with 12 random nucleotides. TCRdb re-called the 5' RACE reads through MiXCR, storing one row per CDR3 protein. The repertoire has approximately 690,000 distinct CDR3 sequences, 58% of them found once; the top ten carry 35% to 40%. The chain has TRBV18 and TRBJ2-5, with D possibly matching TRBD1 (6 bases). This clonotype was sampled from a man in his sixties in good health. The sequenced sample was blood. CDR3 sequence: CASSPTGNQETQYF. The CDR3 nucleotides are TGTGCCAGCAGTCCAACAGGGAACCAAGAGACCCAGTACTTC.